Following are 21 T cell receptor beta chains from one sample sequenced in a study of blood T cell repertoires in COVID-19. Generated by immunoSEQ multiplex PCR, the TCRdb table keeps only in-frame clones and is missing some. Altogether about 290,000 clones are present, about nine tenths being singletons, with the ten largest covering 1.5% to 2%. The sequencing input was PBMCs or T cells enriched from blood (not recorded which). The receptor set was obtained from a woman aged 40 to 50 who had recovered from COVID-19.

The CDR3 protein is CASSLAVETYGYTF. CDR3 DNA: TGCGCCAGCAGCTTGGCGGTAGAAACCTATGGCTACACCTTC. The V gene is TRBV5-1, the J gene TRBJ1-2; D uncertain. Trimming pared 0 bases from V and 4 bases from J, leaving 10 bases between. The germline V gene encodes CDR1 SGHRS and CDR2 YFSETQ. There are 14 residues in the CDR3. Variable domain in full (rest from reference TRBV5-1 and TRBJ1-2): KAGVTQTPRYLIKTRGQQVTLSCSPISGHRSVSWYQQTPGQGLQFLFEYFSETQRNKGNFPGRFSGRQFSNSRSEMNVSTLELGDSALYLCASSLAVETYGYTFGSGTRLTVV.

V and J are TRBV20-1 and TRBJ1-1; D remains unclear. The V and J ends lost 3 bases and 2 bases respectively, with 4 bases between them. The length of the CDR3 is 11 residues. The germline V gene has CDR1 DFQATT and CDR2 SNEGSKA (reference sequence). The CDR3 coding sequence is TGCAGTGCTAGTCGTAACACTGAAGCTTTCTTT. Translating it yields CSASRNTEAFF.

V is TRBV6-5 and J is TRBJ1-4; possibly TRBD1 for D (5 bases). The CDR3 runs to 14 residues. CDR1 and CDR2 from the germline V gene are MNHEY and SVGAGI. V shed 9 bases and J shed 7 bases, with 18 bases lying between them. The CDR3 region has the DNA TGTGCCAGTAAATTGGCAGGGCTCTTTGAAAAACTGTTTTTT. Translating gives CASKLAGLFEKLFF.

This clone was found once. The rearrangement joins TRBV5-1 to TRBJ1-2, with 8 nucleotides matching TRBD1. The length of the CDR3 is 17 residues. The germline V gene has CDR1 SGHRS and CDR2 YFSETQ. V shed 0 bases and J 2 bases; nucleotides not matched to a gene: 9. CDR3 DNA: TGCGCCAGCAGCTTGGCCCGGTTCGGACAGGGAAACTATGGCTACACCTTC. This codes for CASSLARFGQGNYGYTF.

The chain is built from TRBV11-2 and TRBJ2-1, with TRBD1 as a possible D gene (6 bases). This CDR3 is 15 amino acids long. Trimming removed 1 base from V and 6 bases from J, with 13 bases in between. Germline V gene lookup returns CDR1 SGHAT and CDR2 FQNNGV. The CDR3 nucleotides read TGTGCCAGCAGCTTAGTCTGGGCCAGGGGCAATGAGCAGTTCTTC. Translated, it gives CASSLVWARGNEQFF.

The chain recombines TRBV7-9 with TRBJ2-5; 10 bases align to TRBD1. In germline, CDR1 is SEHNR, CDR2 FQNEAQ (reference sequence). CDR3 length: 15 residues. With 3 bases clipped from V and 5 bases from J, the junction kept 6 bases outside the gene matches. CDR3 sequence (DNA): TGTGCCAGCAGCTTTTGGACAGGGGGGGAGGAGACCCAGTACTTC. Translating gives CASSFWTGGEETQYF.

The V gene is TRBV3-1 (or the pseudogene TRBV3-2), the J gene TRBJ2-5, with 8 bases lining up with TRBD2. This CDR3 comprises 19 residues. Germline V gives CDR1 LGHDT, CDR2 YNNKEL (reference sequence). Trimming removed 1 base from V and 4 bases from J; junction bases left unmatched: 17. CDR3 bases: TGTGCCAGCAGCCAAGTCGGGAGCGGGAGTAGGGGTGGGCGAGAGACCCAGTACTTC. Protein sequence: CASSQVGSGSRGGRETQYF.

This chain uses TRBV7-9 with TRBJ2-6; 9 nucleotides match TRBD1. This CDR3 spans 19 amino acids. Germline V CDR1 and CDR2: SEHNR, FQNEAQ (reference sequence). The J segment lost 3 bases and the V segment lost 4 bases, leaving 13 bases of the junction unmatched. The CDR3 DNA is TGTGCCAGCAGCTCGGCCGTCGGGACAGGGCCGGGTGGGGCCAACGTCCTGACTTTC. It specifies CASSSAVGTGPGGANVLTF.

This clone came up once. The rearrangement links TRBV5-1 to TRBJ2-5, with no clear D. The CDR3 totals 14 residues. CDR1 is SGHRS, CDR2 YFSETQ, per germline. V shed 0 bases and J shed 2 bases, with 8 bases lying between them. The DNA of the CDR3 is TGCGCCAGCAGCTTGGGTAGTTTTCAAGAGACCCAGTACTTC. Amino acid sequence: CASSLGSFQETQYF.

The chain employs TRBV19 and TRBJ1-3; the D is unclear. From germline, CDR1 is LNHDA and CDR2 SQIVND (reference sequence). This CDR3 has 13 amino acids. With 6 bases removed from V and 2 bases from J, the gap between germline ends came to 8 bases. The CDR3 here is CASSILTGNTIYF. The CDR3, as DNA: TGTGCCAGTAGCATCCTAACTGGAAACACCATATATTTT.

This chain joins TRBV7-9 and TRBJ1-1; D gene unclear. Trimming removed 1 base from V and 5 bases from J, with 11 bases in between. The germline CDR1 and CDR2 sequences are SEHNR and FQNEAQ (reference sequence). The CDR3 is 14 amino acids. The CDR3 DNA is TGTGCCAGCAGCTTAGTTGACGGGGAAACTGAAGCTTTCTTT. Its protein product is CASSLVDGETEAFF.

The chain has TRBV30 and TRBJ1-4; TRBD1 is a possible D gene (5 bases). Per the germline V gene, CDR1 is GTSNPN and CDR2 is SVGIG (reference sequence). CDR3 length equals 14 residues. V was trimmed by 4 bases and J by 6 bases, leaving 15 bases between them. The CDR3 coding sequence is TGTGCCTGGACCCCCTGGGGCAGGGATGAAAAACTGTTTTTT. This gives the protein CAWTPWGRDEKLFF.

The CDR3 loop is CASSHLSQTAGAPTEAFF. CDR3 nucleotides: TGTGCCAGCTCACACCTCAGCCAAACGGCAGGGGCGCCTACTGAAGCTTTCTTT. The J gene is TRBJ1-1, the V gene TRBV18; possibly TRBD1 for D (6 bases). CDR1 and CDR2 (germline): KGHSH, LQKENI. The CDR3 consists of 18 residues. V dropped 4 bases and J dropped 5 bases, with 26 bases sitting between them.

In regard to this clone: Within the sample, other DNA sequences also encode this same CDR3. J is TRBJ2-7 and V is TRBV7-2; D is undetermined. Per germline, CDR1 SGHTA and CDR2 FQGNSA. With 1 base removed from V and 4 bases from J, the gap between germline ends came to 8 bases. There are 13 residues in the CDR3. The CDR3 nucleotides read TGTGCCAGCAGCTTAGGGTTAGCTTACGAGCAGTACTTC. It yields the protein CASSLGLAYEQYF.

Here the CDR3 DNA reads TGTGCCAGCAGCTTGGTGCCCGGGATGGGGTATGGCTACACCTTC. Translation: CASSLVPGMGYGYTF. The V call is TRBV5-4, the J call TRBJ1-2; D is uncertain. In germline, CDR1 is SGHNT, CDR2 YYREEE (reference sequence). The CDR3 loop spans 15 amino acids. V lost 0 bases and J 5 bases, leaving 14 bases between the germline ends.

This rearrangement joins TRBV18 to TRBJ2-5, with 14 nucleotides matching TRBD2. Trimming removed 3 bases from V and 3 bases from J; junction bases left unmatched: 9. The CDR3 sequence is 18 residues long. CDR1 and CDR2 from the germline V gene are KGHSH and LQKENI. The CDR3 loop reads CASSPYGGTSGGEETQYF. The CDR3 nucleotides read TGTGCCAGCTCACCCTACGGGGGGACTAGCGGGGGCGAAGAGACCCAGTACTTC.

This chain uses TRBV19 with TRBJ1-5, with D maybe TRBD1 (6 bases). Germline V gene data show CDR1 as LNHDA and CDR2 as SQIVND (reference sequence). There are 16 residues in the CDR3. The V end lost 4 bases, the J end lost 4 bases, and 17 bases lay between the germline ends. As DNA, the CDR3 is TGTGCCAGTAGTACCAGGGGAGGGTTACGGAATCAGCCCCAGCATTTT. Its protein product is CASSTRGGLRNQPQHF.

The chain uses TRBV7-3 and TRBJ2-1; 13 bases agree with TRBD2. In germline, CDR1 is SGHTA, CDR2 FQGTGA. The CDR3 covers 18 residues. V shed 4 bases and J 7 bases; nucleotides not matched to a gene: 13. The CDR3 sequence: CASSSTPGLAGDINEQFF. CDR3 nucleotide sequence: TGTGCCAGCAGCTCGACCCCCGGACTAGCGGGAGATATAAATGAGCAGTTCTTC.

This clone came up many times. The rearrangement joins TRBV5-1 to TRBJ1-1; tentative D call: TRBD1 (6 bases). V was cut by 4 bases and J by 6 bases, with 19 bases left in between. The CDR3 has 15 residues. The germline V gene has CDR1 SGHRS and CDR2 YFSETQ. The CDR3: CASSPRPNRQAEAFF. The CDR3 coding sequence is TGCGCCAGCAGCCCGCGCCCTAATAGACAGGCTGAAGCTTTCTTT.

J is TRBJ2-3 and V is TRBV7-2; a weak D match, TRBD2 (5 bases). The CDR3 consists of 15 residues. Trimming left V 8 bases short and J 0 bases short, with 15 bases between. Germline V gene lookup returns CDR1 SGHTA and CDR2 FQGNSA. DNA of the CDR3: TGTGCCAGCCGGAGTTCGAGAGGGAGCACAGATACGCAGTATTTT. This encodes CASRSSRGSTDTQYF.

The rearrangement links TRBV14 to TRBJ1-2, with D perhaps matching TRBD1 (6 bases). CDR3 length: 15 residues. Trimming cost V 5 bases and J 0 bases, with 13 bases left between them. Germline V gene sequence: CDR1 SGHDN, CDR2 FVKESK. The CDR3, as DNA: TGTGCCAGCAGCGCCCAAGGGGGAGCTAACTATGGCTACACCTTC. Encoded protein: CASSAQGGANYGYTF. Variable domain in full (rest from reference TRBV14 and TRBJ1-2): EAGVTQFPSHSVIEKGQTVTLRCDPISGHDNLYWYRRVMGKEIKFLLHFVKESKQDESGMPNNRFLAERTGGTYSTLKVQPAELEDSGVYFCASSAQGGANYGYTFGSGTRLTVV.